These T cell receptor beta chains were read from a single sample in a study of TIL therapy for anti-PD-1-resistant metastatic lung cancer. Only in-frame clones appear in the TCRdb table, and some are missing; sequencing was by immunoSEQ multiplex PCR. The sample yields about 12,000 clones, about three fifths seen once. This specimen was tumor tissue, taken at baseline. The source of these receptors is a person between 25 and 79 years old with non-small cell lung cancer. Each CDR3 is given with its conserved first and last residue. The order of the fields is J gene, CDR3 length, D gene, V gene, clone size, CDR3 DNA, CDR3 protein. D genes are given only for firm matches. Not every row has a clone size; where given, it reads once, few, many or a size class.

J: TRBJ1-5
length: 16
D: -
V: TRBV6-1
size: -
DNA: TGTGCCAGCAGTGGAGTGGCAGGGAGCAAGGATCAGCCCCAGCATTTT
CDR3: CASSGVAGSKDQPQHF

J: TRBJ1-5
length: 15
D: TRBD1
V: TRBV2
size: -
DNA: TGTGCCAGCAGGGGAGGACAGGGGCGAGGACAGCCCCAGCATTTT
CDR3: CASRGGQGRGQPQHF

J: TRBJ2-1
length: 16
D: TRBD2
V: TRBV24-1
size: -
DNA: TGTGCCACCAGTGACCCGGTCATAGCGGGGGGAAATGAGCAGTTCTTC
CDR3: CATSDPVIAGGNEQFF

J: TRBJ1-6
length: 14
D: -
V: TRBV9
size: -
DNA: TGTGCCAGCAGCGCCCAGGGTAGGAATTCACCCCTCCACTTT
CDR3: CASSAQGRNSPLHF

J: TRBJ2-7
length: 15
D: TRBD1
V: TRBV10-3
size: few
DNA: TGTGCCATCAGTGACAAGTCCGGGACAGGGGTCGGGCAGTACTTC
CDR3: CAISDKSGTGVGQYF

J: TRBJ2-7
length: 18
D: TRBD1
V: TRBV5-5
size: few
DNA: TGTGCCAGCAGCTTGCGGCCGGACCCGGGACAGGGTTCCTACGAGCAGTACTTC
CDR3: CASSLRPDPGQGSYEQYF

J: TRBJ2-7
length: 13
D: -
V: TRBV27
size: -
DNA: TGTGCCAGCAGTATCGGCGGGTCCGCCGAGCAGTACTTC
CDR3: CASSIGGSAEQYF

J: TRBJ2-2
length: 13
D: -
V: TRBV6-5
size: once
DNA: TGTGCCAGCACGGGTATGAACACCGGGGAGCTGTTTTTT
CDR3: CASTGMNTGELFF

J: TRBJ2-1
length: 15
D: TRBD2
V: TRBV6-5
size: -
DNA: TGTGCCAGCAGCGGTAGCGGGAGCTCCTACAATGAGCAGTTCTTC
CDR3: CASSGSGSSYNEQFF

J: TRBJ1-1
length: 14
D: -
V: TRBV19
size: -
DNA: TGTGCCAGTAGTATAGACCGCCCGGGGTCTGAAGCTTTCTTT
CDR3: CASSIDRPGSEAFF

J: TRBJ1-5
length: 14
D: -
V: TRBV7-6
size: once
DNA: TGTGCCAGCAGCTCGGACGGAATATATCAGCCCCAGCATTTT
CDR3: CASSSDGIYQPQHF

J: TRBJ1-4
length: 16
D: TRBD1
V: TRBV5-6
size: -
DNA: TGTGCCAGCAGCCCAGACAGGGGGTCAACTAATGAAAAACTGTTTTTT
CDR3: CASSPDRGSTNEKLFF

J: TRBJ2-2
length: 12
D: -
V: TRBV30
size: few
DNA: TGTGCCTGGAGTACGGGCCCCGGGGAGCTGTTTTTT
CDR3: CAWSTGPGELFF

J: TRBJ2-1
length: 16
D: TRBD2
V: TRBV5-3
size: -
DNA: TGTGCCAGAAGCAGGCTGACCCGGGACTATAACAATGAGCAGTTCTTC
CDR3: CARSRLTRDYNNEQFF

J: TRBJ2-1
length: 16
D: TRBD1
V: TRBV5-5
size: -
DNA: TGTGCCAGCAAGCCCTGGACAGGGAGCTCCTACAATGAGCAGTTCTTC
CDR3: CASKPWTGSSYNEQFF

J: TRBJ2-1
length: 14
D: TRBD2
V: TRBV4-1
size: medium-sized
DNA: TGCGCCAGCAGCCACGCGGGAGGCTACAATGAGCAGTTCTTC
CDR3: CASSHAGGYNEQFF

J: TRBJ1-2
length: 13
D: -
V: TRBV6-6
size: -
DNA: TGTGCCAGCAGTTACGGGACGGGACAAGGCTACACCTTC
CDR3: CASSYGTGQGYTF

J: TRBJ2-1
length: 16
D: -
V: TRBV2
size: -
DNA: TGTGCCAGCAGTGAAGGGTGGAGCCCCCCCTACAATGAGCAGTTCTTC
CDR3: CASSEGWSPPYNEQFF

J: TRBJ2-7
length: 14
D: -
V: TRBV7-2
size: -
DNA: TGTGCCAGCAGCTTAGCTCAGGGGTTCTACGAGCAGTACTTC
CDR3: CASSLAQGFYEQYF

J: TRBJ1-5
length: 16
D: TRBD1
V: TRBV4-1
size: few
DNA: TGCGCCAGCAGCCAAGAACCGGGACAGGTTAATCAGCCCCAGCATTTT
CDR3: CASSQEPGQVNQPQHF

J: TRBJ2-1
length: 17
D: TRBD2
V: TRBV2
size: -
DNA: TGTGCCAGCAGTTACCTACCTGGGACTAGCGGTTACAATGAGCAGTTCTTC
CDR3: CASSYLPGTSGYNEQFF

J: TRBJ1-5
length: 18
D: TRBD1
V: TRBV18
size: -
DNA: TGTGCCAGCTCACCACCGGGACAGGGGTCCTCTGGCAATCAGCCCCAGCATTTT
CDR3: CASSPPGQGSSGNQPQHF

J: TRBJ2-5
length: 13
D: -
V: TRBV5-4
size: -
DNA: TGTGCCAGCAGCTTCCTACCCTCGGAGACCCAGTACTTC
CDR3: CASSFLPSETQYF

J: TRBJ2-7
length: 15
D: -
V: TRBV18
size: -
DNA: TGTGCCAGCTCAATACAGGGAGCGCTCTCCTACGAGCAGTACTTC
CDR3: CASSIQGALSYEQYF

J: TRBJ2-5
length: 12
D: -
V: TRBV6-5
size: -
DNA: TGTGCCAGCAGGAAGTTAGAAGAGACCCAGTACTTC
CDR3: CASRKLEETQYF

J: TRBJ1-2
length: 14
D: TRBD1
V: TRBV6-5
size: medium-sized
DNA: TGTGCCAGCAGCCTCGGACAGGGTGTCTATGGCTACACCTTC
CDR3: CASSLGQGVYGYTF

J: TRBJ1-2
length: 13
D: -
V: TRBV6-1
size: -
DNA: TGTGCCAGCAGTGACCATGGAAACTATGGCTACACCTTC
CDR3: CASSDHGNYGYTF

J: TRBJ2-3
length: 15
D: -
V: TRBV10-1
size: -
DNA: TGCGCCAGCAGTGGGGGGCGAGGCGGGTTAAATACGCAGTATTTT
CDR3: CASSGGRGGLNTQYF

J: TRBJ1-6
length: 12
D: -
V: TRBV6-1
size: -
DNA: TGTGCCAGCAGTGAGCCAGGGGTTGCCCTCCACTTT
CDR3: CASSEPGVALHF

J: TRBJ2-1
length: 16
D: -
V: TRBV7-3
size: -
DNA: TGTGCCAGCAGCTTAACCAACAGCTTCTCCTACAATGAGCAGTTCTTC
CDR3: CASSLTNSFSYNEQFF

J: TRBJ2-3
length: 13
D: -
V: TRBV27
size: -
DNA: TGTGCCAGCAGGGGACTTAGCACAGATACGCAGTATTTT
CDR3: CASRGLSTDTQYF

J: TRBJ1-1
length: 13
D: -
V: TRBV30
size: medium-sized
DNA: TGTGCCTGGAGGGCGACAGTATATTCTGAAGCTTTCTTT
CDR3: CAWRATVYSEAFF

J: TRBJ2-1
length: 13
D: -
V: TRBV7-8
size: -
DNA: TGTGCCAGCAGCATCGGGACTCTCAATGAGCAGTTCTTC
CDR3: CASSIGTLNEQFF

J: TRBJ2-7
length: 13
D: -
V: TRBV7-2
size: few
DNA: TGTGCCAGCAGCTTACGAGGGGGGTACGAGCAGTACTTC
CDR3: CASSLRGGYEQYF

J: TRBJ2-3
length: 15
D: TRBD2
V: TRBV9
size: -
DNA: TGTGCCAGCAGCGATAGCGGGGGCCTCACAGATACGCAGTATTTT
CDR3: CASSDSGGLTDTQYF

J: TRBJ2-7
length: 12
D: -
V: TRBV12-3/TRBV12-4
size: few
DNA: TGTGCCAGCAGTTTAGTTGCCTACGAGCAGTACTTC
CDR3: CASSLVAYEQYF

J: TRBJ1-2
length: 14
D: TRBD1
V: TRBV19
size: once
DNA: TGTGCCAGTAGTATACCGGGACAGGGATATGGCTACACCTTC
CDR3: CASSIPGQGYGYTF

J: TRBJ2-7
length: 18
D: TRBD1
V: TRBV5-3
size: -
DNA: TGTGCCAGAAGCGACCAAAAAAAAGAGACAGGGCACCACTACGAGCAGTACTTC
CDR3: CARSDQKKETGHHYEQYF

J: TRBJ1-1
length: 17
D: -
V: TRBV7-9
size: -
DNA: TGTGCCAGCAGCTTAGGGGGGGCACAGGCCCTGAACACTGAAGCTTTCTTT
CDR3: CASSLGGAQALNTEAFF

J: TRBJ2-4
length: 14
D: -
V: TRBV5-6
size: -
DNA: TGTGCCAGCAGCTTGTTTAGGGGGGGAAACATTCAGTACTTC
CDR3: CASSLFRGGNIQYF

J: TRBJ2-2
length: 18
D: TRBD2
V: TRBV6-7
size: few
DNA: TGTGCCAGCAGTTACCTGTACCGGACTAGTTTGAGCACCGGGGAGCTGTTTTTT
CDR3: CASSYLYRTSLSTGELFF

J: TRBJ2-2
length: 12
D: -
V: TRBV28
size: -
DNA: TGTGCCAGCATCCCGAACACCGGGGAGCTGTTTTTT
CDR3: CASIPNTGELFF

J: TRBJ2-1
length: 16
D: TRBD2
V: TRBV19
size: -
DNA: TGTGCCAGTAGTACCTTAGCGGGGGGGCCTCACAATGAGCAGTTCTTC
CDR3: CASSTLAGGPHNEQFF

J: TRBJ1-4
length: 14
D: -
V: TRBV5-5
size: once
DNA: TGTGCCAGCAGCCGGATAACAGGGCGGGAAAAACTGTTTTTT
CDR3: CASSRITGREKLFF

J: TRBJ1-2
length: 15
D: TRBD1
V: TRBV4-1
size: -
DNA: TGCGCCAGCAGCCAAGATGGGACAGGGGGTTTGGGCTACACCTTC
CDR3: CASSQDGTGGLGYTF

J: TRBJ2-1
length: 15
D: TRBD2
V: TRBV7-3
size: -
DNA: TGTGCCAGCAGCCCCCGAGCGGGAGGTCTCTATGAGCAGTTCTTC
CDR3: CASSPRAGGLYEQFF

J: TRBJ2-3
length: 11
D: -
V: TRBV2
size: -
DNA: TGTGCCAGCAGTGAACTGGATACGCAGTATTTT
CDR3: CASSELDTQYF

J: TRBJ1-1
length: 18
D: TRBD1
V: TRBV27
size: -
DNA: TGTGCCAGCAGTTTTCATTCGACGGGACAGGGTTACGGCACTGAAGCTTTCTTT
CDR3: CASSFHSTGQGYGTEAFF

J: TRBJ2-7
length: 14
D: TRBD2
V: TRBV28
size: few
DNA: TGTGCCAGCAGTCTACTAGCGGACTCCTACGAGCAGTACTTC
CDR3: CASSLLADSYEQYF

J: TRBJ1-1
length: 15
D: TRBD1
V: TRBV5-6
size: -
DNA: TGTGCCAGCAGCCGGGTCCCGACAGGGAGCACTGAAGCTTTCTTT
CDR3: CASSRVPTGSTEAFF

J: TRBJ1-2
length: 14
D: -
V: TRBV6-1
size: few
DNA: TGTGCCAGCAGTGAAGTCGGGGGGAGGGGTGGCTACACCTTC
CDR3: CASSEVGGRGGYTF